This section outlines one TCR beta chain sequence together with its context. No antigen is known for it. No base qualities exist here, and no much larger clone lies one base off it. CDR1 SGHDN and CDR2 FVKESK were looked up in the germline V gene. From its cysteine to its phenylalanine, the CDR3 spans 13 amino acids. The entry retains the CDR3 DNA only, 39 bases that are in frame from base 1. V drops 4 bases and J drops 4 bases, leaving 10 bases in between. Conventional CD4+ T cells were purified from blood as CD25-low CD127-high cells before genomic DNA extraction. Roughly eight healthy control donors served as the comparison group for repertoire analyses. This sample was taken from a study of regulatory and conventional T cells in RAG deficiency listed by TCRdb under 2017. For the study in its entirety: High-throughput TCR beta sequencing was used to compare the diversity and composition of the Treg, conventional CD4+ and CD8+ T cell repertoires of RAG-deficient patients with those of healthy controls. What the research found in general, with its limitations: Some T-cell subset analyses were not done for some subjects. All patient T-cell subsets had shorter CDR3 lengths; Omenn syndrome patients showed >75% Treg-Tconv repertoire overlap at nucleotide and amino acid level. Sorted CD25-high CD127-low cells from Omenn syndrome patients may represent peripherally activated cells rather than bona fide Treg cells. RAG-deficient patients showed markedly lower Shannon entropy and higher Simpson indices than control T-cell subpopulations. In Omenn syndrome and CID/AS patients compared with controls, 85 to 100-fold fewer unique TCR beta sequences were detected from Treg cells, versus about 10-fold fewer for other subsets.

Library preparation was by the immunoSEQ multiplex PCR assay. Rearranged TCR beta chain products were amplified from genomic DNA of sorted T-cell subsets and sequenced. The paper's processing steps were these. Shannon entropy and Simpson indices were used to measure the diversity of productive TCR beta rearrangements in each repertoire. To assess clonal expansion, the frequencies of the 100 most abundant productive TCR beta clonotypes were added up as a share of total reads. The TRB repertoires were scored with a self-reactivity index that is based on amino acid usage at CDR3beta positions 6 and 7. Two-way ANOVA was used for repertoire analyses, and Student t or Mann-Whitney tests were used for flow cytometric analyses. Entries here come from immuneACCESS through TCRdb and include only in-frame sequences with V and J called. Some clones fail to appear in such tables; in the studies checked, an unresolved V gene covers under half of the shortfall, and the cause of the remainder is unknown. V, J and clone size are those of that table, while D and trimming were read from the DNA. For this sample there are more than 40,000 clones; approximately 90% appear just once. The ten largest clones capture 0.51% of the sample.

These data were also filed under a second study, of regulatory T cells. From the second report: The multiplex PCR used 52 forward TRBV primers and 13 reverse TRBJ primers, with assay-based and computational corrections for amplification bias. Patient repertoires showed restricted unique TRB V-J pairs and skewed V and J gene usage, most marked in regulatory T cells. The study compared T-cell receptor beta repertoires of sorted regulatory, conventional CD4+ and CD8+ T cells in CD3G-deficient patients with those in healthy controls. Peripheral blood mononuclear cells were isolated by Ficoll density separation. Rearranged TRB loci were amplified from genomic DNA by multiplex PCR within the immunoSEQ assay. TRB amplicons were sequenced using an Illumina HiSeq platform. Custom algorithms error-filtered the raw sequences and aligned the raw sequences to reference gene sequences, after which the immunoSEQ online tools were used for analysis. Frequencies of productive and nonproductive TRB rearrangements were assessed among unique sequences as well as among total sequences. Prism software was used to run t tests, Mann-Whitney tests or two-way ANOVA for comparisons between groups.

This TCR was recovered from a human donor in good health. The sequence joins TRBV14 to TRBJ1-2, and TRBD1 may be the D gene, going by 5 matching bases. What was sequenced was CD4+ effector T cells sorted from blood. The CDR3: CASSRQISYGYTF. The DNA sequence reads TGTGCCAGCAGCCGACAGATTTCCTATGGCTACACCTTC.